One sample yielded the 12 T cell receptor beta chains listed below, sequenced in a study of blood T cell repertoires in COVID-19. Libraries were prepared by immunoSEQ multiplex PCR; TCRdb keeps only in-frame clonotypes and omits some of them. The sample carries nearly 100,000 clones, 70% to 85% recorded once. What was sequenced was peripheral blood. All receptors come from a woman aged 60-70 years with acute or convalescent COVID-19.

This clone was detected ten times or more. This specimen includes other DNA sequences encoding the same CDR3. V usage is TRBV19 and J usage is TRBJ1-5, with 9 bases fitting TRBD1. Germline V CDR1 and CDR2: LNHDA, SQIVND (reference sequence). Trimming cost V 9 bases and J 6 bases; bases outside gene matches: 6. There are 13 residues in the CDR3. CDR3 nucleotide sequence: TGTGCCAGCAGGGGACAGGGAGGTCAGCCCCAGCATTTT. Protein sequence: CASRGQGGQPQHF.

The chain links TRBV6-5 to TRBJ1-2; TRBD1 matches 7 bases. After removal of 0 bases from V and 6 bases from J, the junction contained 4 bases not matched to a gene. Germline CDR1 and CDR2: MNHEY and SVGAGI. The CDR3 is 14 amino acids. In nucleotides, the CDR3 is TGTGCCAGCAGTTACTCGAACAGGGGTGATGGCTACACCTTC. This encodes CASSYSNRGDGYTF.

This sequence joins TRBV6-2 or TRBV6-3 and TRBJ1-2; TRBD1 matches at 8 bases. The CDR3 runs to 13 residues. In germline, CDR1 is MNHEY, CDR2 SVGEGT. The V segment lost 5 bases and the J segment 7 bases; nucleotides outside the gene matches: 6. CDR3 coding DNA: TGTGCCAGCAGTCGTGACAGGGGAGCTGGCTACACCTTC. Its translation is CASSRDRGAGYTF.

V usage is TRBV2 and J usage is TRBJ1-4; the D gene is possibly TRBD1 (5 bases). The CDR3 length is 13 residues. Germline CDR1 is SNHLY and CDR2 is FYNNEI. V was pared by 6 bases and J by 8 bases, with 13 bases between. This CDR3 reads CASSGGVREKLFF. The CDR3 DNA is TGTGCCAGCAGCGGGGGGGTGAGGGAAAAACTGTTTTTT.

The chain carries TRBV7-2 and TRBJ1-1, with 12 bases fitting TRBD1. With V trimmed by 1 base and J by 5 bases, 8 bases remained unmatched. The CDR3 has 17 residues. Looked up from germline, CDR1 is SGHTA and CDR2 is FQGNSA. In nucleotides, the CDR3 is TGTGCCAGCAGCTTAGGCCGGGACAGGGGGCGAGGGACTGAAGCTTTCTTT. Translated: CASSLGRDRGRGTEAFF.

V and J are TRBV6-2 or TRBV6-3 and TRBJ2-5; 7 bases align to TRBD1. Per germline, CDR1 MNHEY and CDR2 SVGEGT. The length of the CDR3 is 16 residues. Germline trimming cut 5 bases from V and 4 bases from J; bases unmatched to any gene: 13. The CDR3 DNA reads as TGTGCCAGCAGTCAAGGGACAGCCCAAAGGGGAGAGACCCAGTACTTC. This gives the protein CASSQGTAQRGETQYF.

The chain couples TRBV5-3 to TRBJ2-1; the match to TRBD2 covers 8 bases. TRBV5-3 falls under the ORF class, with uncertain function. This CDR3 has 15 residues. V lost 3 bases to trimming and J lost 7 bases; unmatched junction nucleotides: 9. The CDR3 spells CARSSGGPGFNEQFF. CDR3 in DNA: TGTGCCAGAAGCTCGGGGGGGCCGGGCTTTAATGAGCAGTTCTTC.

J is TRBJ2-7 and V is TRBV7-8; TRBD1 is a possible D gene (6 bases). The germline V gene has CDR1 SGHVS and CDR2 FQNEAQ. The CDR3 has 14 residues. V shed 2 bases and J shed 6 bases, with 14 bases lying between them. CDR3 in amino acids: CASSLSFGQTEQYF. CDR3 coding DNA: TGTGCCAGCAGCTTAAGTTTCGGACAGACCGAGCAGTACTTC.

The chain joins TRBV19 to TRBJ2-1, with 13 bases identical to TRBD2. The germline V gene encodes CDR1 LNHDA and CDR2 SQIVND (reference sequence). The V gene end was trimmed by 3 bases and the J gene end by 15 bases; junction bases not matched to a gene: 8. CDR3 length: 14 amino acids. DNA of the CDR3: TGTGCCAGTAGTATCAGCGGACTAGCGGGGGCCCGGTTCTTC. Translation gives CASSISGLAGARFF.

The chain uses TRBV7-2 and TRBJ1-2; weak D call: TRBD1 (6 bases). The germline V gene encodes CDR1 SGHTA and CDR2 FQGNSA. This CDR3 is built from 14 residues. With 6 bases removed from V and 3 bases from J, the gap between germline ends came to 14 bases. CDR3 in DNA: TGTGCCAGCAGGCGTGACAGGAGATACTATGGCTACACCTTC. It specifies CASRRDRRYYGYTF. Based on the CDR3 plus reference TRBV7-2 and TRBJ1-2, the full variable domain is GAGVSQSPSNKVTEKGKDVELRCDPISGHTALYWYRQSLGQGLEFLIYFQGNSAPDKSGLPSDRFSAERTGGSVSTLTIQRTQQEDSAVYLCASRRDRRYYGYTFGSGTRLTVV.

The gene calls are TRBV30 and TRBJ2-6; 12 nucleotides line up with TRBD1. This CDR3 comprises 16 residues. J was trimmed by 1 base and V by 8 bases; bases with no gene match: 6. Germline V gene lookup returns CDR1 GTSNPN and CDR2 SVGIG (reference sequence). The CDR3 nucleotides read TGTGCCACCTTGGGACAGGGGGCTTCTGGGGCCAACGTCCTGACTTTC. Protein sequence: CATLGQGASGANVLTF.

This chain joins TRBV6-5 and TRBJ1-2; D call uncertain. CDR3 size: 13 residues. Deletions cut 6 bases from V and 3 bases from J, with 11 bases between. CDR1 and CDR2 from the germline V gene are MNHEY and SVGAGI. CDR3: CASRKTIDYGYTF. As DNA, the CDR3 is TGTGCCAGCAGGAAGACAATCGACTATGGCTACACCTTC.